The rows below give T cell receptor beta chains drawn from one sample of a study of T cell responses to AZD1222 COVID-19 vaccine. Data came from immunoSEQ multiplex PCR; TCRdb stores just in-frame clones and leaves some out. The sample contains some 130,000 clones, around 90% of which appear only once. Source: peripheral blood, taken 28 days after the second AZD1222 dose. Receptor source: an adult who received the AZD1222 COVID-19 vaccine. Both conserved end residues are part of each CDR3. Each record gives: clone size, V gene, D gene, J gene, CDR3 DNA, CDR3 protein. D genes are given only for firm matches. Not every row has a clone size; where given, it reads once, few, many or a size class.

size: NA; V: TRBV7-9; D: NA; J: TRBJ2-4; DNA: TGTGCCAGCAGCAATGGCCGGCTAGCCAAAAACATTCAGTACTTC; CDR3: CASSNGRLAKNIQYF
size: NA; V: TRBV30; D: NA; J: TRBJ2-7; DNA: TGTGCCTGGAGCCCAGGAGTGAATCCCTACGAGCAGTACTTC; CDR3: CAWSPGVNPYEQYF
size: NA; V: TRBV2; D: NA; J: TRBJ1-5; DNA: TGTGCCAGCAGACTTAGTCTTAATCAGCCCCAGCATTTT; CDR3: CASRLSLNQPQHF
size: NA; V: TRBV5-1; D: TRBD2; J: TRBJ2-7; DNA: TGCGCCAGCTCTACTACTAGCGGCTTCCACTACGAGCAGTACTTC; CDR3: CASSTTSGFHYEQYF
size: NA; V: TRBV24-1; D: NA; J: TRBJ2-2; DNA: TGTGCCACAGCTCTAGCGACCGGGGAGCTGTTTTTT; CDR3: CATALATGELFF
size: NA; V: TRBV25-1; D: NA; J: TRBJ1-2; DNA: TGTGCCAGCAGTGAATTAGATGGCTACACCTTC; CDR3: CASSELDGYTF
size: once; V: TRBV30; D: NA; J: TRBJ2-5; DNA: TGTGCCTGGAGTGTTCAGAACCAAGAGACCCAGTACTTC; CDR3: CAWSVQNQETQYF
size: NA; V: TRBV5-1; D: NA; J: TRBJ2-7; DNA: TGCGCCAGCAGCTTACAAAGGAGCTCCTACGAGCAGTACTTC; CDR3: CASSLQRSSYEQYF
size: NA; V: TRBV4-2; D: NA; J: TRBJ2-3; DNA: TGTGCCAGCAGCCAAGAAGGGGGGCTTGGGCAGTATTTT; CDR3: CASSQEGGLGQYF
size: NA; V: TRBV4-2; D: NA; J: TRBJ2-7; DNA: TGTGCCAGCAGCCAAGGGGCAGGGTCCTACGAGCAGTACTTC; CDR3: CASSQGAGSYEQYF
size: NA; V: TRBV5-1; D: NA; J: TRBJ1-2; DNA: TGCGCCAGCAGCCCAGAAGACGTCTATAGCTACACCTTC; CDR3: CASSPEDVYSYTF
size: once; V: TRBV7-9; D: NA; J: TRBJ1-5; DNA: TGTGCCAGCAGCTTAGGAACTCAGCCCCAGCATTTT; CDR3: CASSLGTQPQHF
size: few; V: TRBV7-9; D: NA; J: TRBJ2-3; DNA: TGTGCCAGCAGCTTAGTCGAGCCCCCCGGCACAGATACGCAGTATTTT; CDR3: CASSLVEPPGTDTQYF
size: NA; V: TRBV19; D: NA; J: TRBJ2-1; DNA: TGTGCCAGTCGGTTGGGAAGCTCCTACAATGAGCAGTTCTTC; CDR3: CASRLGSSYNEQFF
size: NA; V: TRBV4-2; D: TRBD2; J: TRBJ2-7; DNA: TGTGCCAGCAGCCAAGATATGGGCGGGAGCTTCGGCGAGCAGTACTTC; CDR3: CASSQDMGGSFGEQYF
size: NA; V: TRBV11-2; D: TRBD1; J: TRBJ2-5; DNA: TGTGCCAGCAGCCCCGGGACAGAAACAAAGACCCAGTACTTC; CDR3: CASSPGTETKTQYF
size: once; V: TRBV24-1; D: TRBD1; J: TRBJ2-1; DNA: TGTGCCACCAGTGACTCTACAGGGGGACTTTTCAATGAGCAGTTCTTC; CDR3: CATSDSTGGLFNEQFF
size: NA; V: TRBV2; D: NA; J: TRBJ2-5; DNA: TGTGCCAGCAGAAGGGGGATACAAGAGACCCAGTACTTC; CDR3: CASRRGIQETQYF
size: NA; V: TRBV6-5; D: TRBD1; J: TRBJ1-6; DNA: TGTGCCAGCAGTTGGGGACAGGAGAATTCACCCCTCCACTTT; CDR3: CASSWGQENSPLHF
size: NA; V: TRBV7-2; D: NA; J: TRBJ2-7; DNA: TGTGCCAGCAGCTCCCGATCAGGGTCCTCCTACGAGCAGTACTTC; CDR3: CASSSRSGSSYEQYF
size: NA; V: TRBV28; D: TRBD1; J: TRBJ1-5; DNA: TGTGCCAGCAGTTTCTTCGGGACAGTTAATCAGCCCCAGCATTTT; CDR3: CASSFFGTVNQPQHF
size: NA; V: TRBV2; D: NA; J: TRBJ2-4; DNA: TGTGCCAGCAGTGAACTCCTGGGAGAATGGGACATTCAGTACTTC; CDR3: CASSELLGEWDIQYF
size: NA; V: TRBV15; D: TRBD2; J: TRBJ2-5; DNA: TGTGCCACCAGCAGAGATCGGGGAGGGAGGACGGGGAAAGAGACCCAGTACTTC; CDR3: CATSRDRGGRTGKETQYF
size: NA; V: TRBV3-1/TRBV3-2; D: TRBD1; J: TRBJ2-1; DNA: TGTGCCAGCAGCCCGCCTCCCCTCGACAGGGGGAATGAGCAGTTCTTC; CDR3: CASSPPPLDRGNEQFF
size: NA; V: TRBV28; D: NA; J: TRBJ2-2; DNA: TGTGCCGCAAGGCCTAGTATTAACACCGGGGAGCTGTTTTTT; CDR3: CAARPSINTGELFF
size: NA; V: TRBV6-2/TRBV6-3; D: TRBD2; J: TRBJ2-7; DNA: TGTGCCAGCAGTGGGGGTCGAAGCGGGAGGGCCGACGAGCAGTACTTC; CDR3: CASSGGRSGRADEQYF
size: NA; V: TRBV27; D: NA; J: TRBJ2-7; DNA: TGTGCCAGCAGTTTTTTTGCGGCTTATACCTACGAGCAGTACTTC; CDR3: CASSFFAAYTYEQYF
size: NA; V: TRBV19; D: NA; J: TRBJ2-3; DNA: TGTGCCAGTACCTTCAGCGGACAACCCACAGATACGCAGTATTTT; CDR3: CASTFSGQPTDTQYF
size: NA; V: TRBV9; D: NA; J: TRBJ1-6; DNA: TGTGCCAGCAGCGTCGCCGGGACCGCTCTATCATCCCTCCACTTT; CDR3: CASSVAGTALSSLHF
size: NA; V: TRBV5-1; D: NA; J: TRBJ2-6; DNA: TGCGCCAGCAGCAACGGGGATTCTGGGGCCAACGTCCTGACTTTC; CDR3: CASSNGDSGANVLTF
size: NA; V: TRBV18; D: NA; J: TRBJ1-2; DNA: TGTGCCAGCTCACTCTCCCGCGGGGGGTATGGCTACACCTTC; CDR3: CASSLSRGGYGYTF
size: NA; V: TRBV20-1; D: TRBD2; J: TRBJ2-5; DNA: TGCAGTGCTAGTAGCCGGCTAGCGGAAGAGACCCAGTACTTC; CDR3: CSASSRLAEETQYF
size: NA; V: TRBV5-6; D: TRBD1; J: TRBJ1-2; DNA: TGTGCCAGCAGCCCGACAGGGGGCGATGGCTACACCTTC; CDR3: CASSPTGGDGYTF
size: NA; V: TRBV15; D: NA; J: TRBJ1-5; DNA: TGTGCCACCAGCAGAGATAATCAGCCCCAGCATTTT; CDR3: CATSRDNQPQHF
size: NA; V: TRBV7-6; D: NA; J: TRBJ1-1; DNA: TGTGCCAGCAGCTCGGACCAGGGTAACACTGAAGCTTTCTTT; CDR3: CASSSDQGNTEAFF